This T cell receptor beta chain was captured in a study of cytomegalovirus exposure and HLA in healthy donors. Across the whole study: Early on, a data release was issued that held roughly 86 million unique TCRs from HLA-typed donors. Around 76% of roughly 400 genotyped donors fell in the Caucasian-associated ancestry cluster.

It was with 60 Vbeta and 13 Jbeta primers that the PCR ran. Assay: immunoSEQ multiplex PCR; the TCRdb copy retains only in-frame clones and omits some. The sample includes 88,000 or so clones, over 60% of them seen just once. Points on this clone: Its antigen is unidentified.

General observations from the study: Sequencing likely produced, as an artifact, a cluster of highly shared sequence variants. TRBV6-2, TRBV6-3 and some other V segments were excluded as indistinguishable.

Germline V gives CDR1 SEHNR, CDR2 FQNEAQ (reference sequence). This CDR3 is 13 amino acids long. Trimming removed 5 bases at V and 5 bases at J, with 13 bases between. The receptor was isolated from a male donor in good health and CMV-seropositive. The chain links TRBV7-9 to TRBJ2-7; D may be TRBD1 (6 bases). Sequenced material: PBMCs. DNA of the CDR3: TGTGCCAGCAGCCATGACAGGAAGGACGAGCAGTACTTC. Translation: CASSHDRKDEQYF. The full variable domain, its missing parts supplied by reference TRBV7-9 and TRBJ2-7, is DTGVSQNPRHKITKRGQNVTFRCDPISEHNRLYWYRQTLGQGPEFLTYFQNEAQLEKSRLLSDRFSAERPKGSFSTLEIQRTEQGDSAMYLCASSHDRKDEQYFGPGTRLTVT.